This T cell receptor (beta chain) was sequenced in a study of T cell repertoires and HLA-DP antigens (dated 2018 in TCRdb). At the level of the whole study: The study used an in vitro model of CD4+ T cell alloreactivity in which transduced HeLa cells presented allogeneic HLA-DP. One alloantigen differed from self by one peptide-binding groove amino acid, whereas the other differed by ten, modelling structurally similar versus dissimilar alloantigens. The three donors, two male and one female, ranged from the 18-to-29 to the 60-to-69 age band. An average DNA input of about 210 ng was used for sorted CD137+CD4+ samples, compared with approximately 1.2 ug for pre-culture CD4+ samples.

This clone has just a few counts. Its antigen specificity is not known. Base qualities are missing; no much larger clone stands one base away. Reading the germline V gene (reference sequence) gives CDR1 MNHEY and CDR2 SMNVEV. V is cut by 2 bases and J by 0 bases, and the space between the germline ends is 11 bases. Spanning cysteine to phenylalanine, the CDR3 consists of 16 amino acids. This entry keeps only the CDR3 DNA: 48 bases, framed from base 1. Untouched CD4+ T cells were isolated from Ficoll-separated PBMC by magnetic bead negative selection, reaching an average purity of nearly 98%. Untouched CD4+ T cells were isolated from Ficoll-separated PBMC with magnetic beads, reaching about 97.7% purity with negligible CD8+ contamination. Donors were a few healthy blood donors whose buffy coats supplied peripheral blood mononuclear cells. All three donors were CMV seronegative. Genomic DNA was extracted with the DNeasy Blood & Tissue Kit. For each subject, genomic DNA from sorted CD137+CD4+ cells and from pre-culture CD4+ baseline samples underwent TCRB sequencing.

The immunoSEQ multiplex PCR, with forward primers for 54 TRBV segments and reverse primers for 13 TRBJ segments, was used to amplify TCRB CDR3 regions. Pre-culture CD4+ samples were sequenced at deep resolution with a target of 210,000 or so T cell genomes. Sequencing of amplicons was performed on an Illumina HiSeq System, and 87 bp reads covering the CDR3 were generated. From the authors' description of their analysis: Correction for PCR and sequencing errors was applied to reads, and CDR3 regions were defined through alignment to IMGT reference sequences. Synthetic template pools were used to estimate template counts and unique rearrangement counts. Clonality was calculated as 1 minus Pielou's evenness. Richness was estimated with the Daley-Smith estimator. Repertoire overlap was measured with Morisita's index. Clones present in cultured samples but not detected in the pre-culture repertoire of the same donor were defined as low-abundance clones. This is the immuneACCESS table as TCRdb keeps it, with only in-frame sequences that have V and J called. A part of the clones is gone; compared with another copy, unresolved V genes explain less than half, and the rest is unexplained. That table supplies the V and J calls and clone size; D and trimming were determined from the DNA. The sample includes 55,000 to 80,000 clones, with around four fifths observed a single time. The ten largest clones take up roughly 1.5% of the sample.

Study-wide findings and limitations: The study was limited by having just a few donors, by relying on a non-physiological HeLa antigen-presenting system, and by using total CD4+ cells as responders. The naive and memory CD4+ repertoires were not analysed as separate populations. Clones undetected before culture had an average cumulative frequency of around 35% against one allele and under 60% against the other. Sorted CD137+ cells showed similar clonality against both alloantigens (roughly 0.4), much higher than the clonality of pre-culture samples (around 0.04).

The chain uses TRBV27 and TRBJ2-1; TRBD1 is a possible D gene, resting on 6 matching bases. Sequenced sample: CD4+ T cells from PBMCs. This receptor was taken from a man aged 55 to 70 in good health and CMV-seronegative. The CDR3 protein is CASSLRTAYSYNEQFF. The base sequence is TGTGCCAGCAGTTTACGGACAGCCTACTCCTACAATGAGCAGTTCTTC.